Below, one T cell receptor beta chain is given with its context. Antigen specificity is unknown. The repertoire was sequenced with immunoSEQ multiplex PCR; TCRdb's copy has only in-frame clones and lacks some. In the table there are 2 million to 2.5 million clones, roughly 93% of which are singletons. Unmatched junction bases numbered 11, after V lost 2 bases and J lost 1 base. The V gene's germline CDR1 is MDHEN and CDR2 SYDVKM. The CDR3 runs 19 residues. These data originate in a study of shared clonotypes between healthy human individuals. Study-wide results and caveats: It was anticipated that sequencing depth would influence how many clonotypes donors shared. The study found about 5% of naive CD4 clonotypes shared across a few donors. In general, naive subsets displayed greater estimated richness than memory subsets did.

The source material was naive CD4+ T cells from PBMCs. The subset denotes: CD45RA+ positively selected. The J gene is TRBJ2-4, the V gene TRBV28, with 10 bases fitting TRBD1. This TCR derives from a man in his late teens or twenties in good health. Some clones in this sample may be carry-over from other donors' samples. The CDR3 here is CASSLDRGRGGEAKNIQYF. CDR3 DNA: TGTGCCAGCAGTTTAGACAGGGGGCGAGGTGGGGAGGCCAAAAACATTCAGTACTTC.